These T cell receptor beta chains were read from a single sample in a study of blood T cell repertoires in COVID-19. The protocol was immunoSEQ multiplex PCR, while the TCRdb copy is restricted to in-frame clones and leaves out a portion. The repertoire includes 120,000 to 150,000 clones, approximately 87% of them detected once, and approximately 9% sits in the top ten. Sequencing was performed on peripheral blood. The receptors stem from a woman aged 50 to 60 with active or convalescent COVID-19. Each CDR3 is given with its conserved first and last residue.

j_gene: TRBJ1-2
v_gene: TRBV4-3
CDR3aa: CASSPTGGDRGYGYTF

j_gene: TRBJ2-3
v_gene: TRBV7-8
CDR3aa: CASSMPGTSGGSTDTQYF

j_gene: TRBJ2-7
v_gene: TRBV15
CDR3aa: CATLCGQGAYEQYF

j_gene: TRBJ1-1
v_gene: TRBV7-3
CDR3aa: CASSRQGPNTEAFF

j_gene: TRBJ1-5
v_gene: TRBV27
CDR3aa: CASSPGQGSSPQHF

j_gene: TRBJ1-2
v_gene: TRBV5-1
CDR3aa: CASSFSGDYTF

j_gene: TRBJ2-5
v_gene: TRBV29-1
CDR3aa: CSVEEIGTKETQYF

j_gene: TRBJ1-4
v_gene: TRBV4-1
CDR3aa: CASSSDRGDEKLFF

j_gene: TRBJ1-4
v_gene: TRBV2
CDR3aa: CASSGDRLVTNEKLFF

j_gene: TRBJ1-1
v_gene: TRBV28
CDR3aa: CASSVTSRGVDTEAFF

j_gene: TRBJ1-1
v_gene: TRBV7-2
CDR3aa: CASSFQGQTLNTEAFF

j_gene: TRBJ1-2
v_gene: TRBV28
CDR3aa: CASSTRTGAYGYTF

j_gene: TRBJ2-7
v_gene: TRBV5-1
CDR3aa: CASSTEEEQYF

j_gene: TRBJ2-7
v_gene: TRBV27
CDR3aa: CASSPGGLAGGGSYEQYF

j_gene: TRBJ1-2
v_gene: TRBV7-2
CDR3aa: CASSPSRDLIGYTF

j_gene: TRBJ1-4
v_gene: TRBV7-9
CDR3aa: CASSLGATTNEKLFF

j_gene: TRBJ1-2
v_gene: TRBV6-5
CDR3aa: CASSYAEGEGYTF

j_gene: TRBJ2-7
v_gene: TRBV28
CDR3aa: CASSPPLYEQYF

j_gene: TRBJ2-5
v_gene: TRBV5-5
CDR3aa: CASSSGGETQYF

j_gene: TRBJ1-2
v_gene: TRBV4-1
CDR3aa: CASSQVTGLDYGYTF

j_gene: TRBJ1-1
v_gene: TRBV4-3
CDR3aa: CASSQDLRANTEAFF

j_gene: TRBJ1-2
v_gene: TRBV7-2
CDR3aa: CASSLVGVGGYTF

j_gene: TRBJ2-7
v_gene: TRBV28
CDR3aa: CASSGTPSYEQYF

j_gene: TRBJ1-1
v_gene: TRBV5-6
CDR3aa: CASSLRTGGRGTEAFF

j_gene: TRBJ1-2
v_gene: TRBV30
CDR3aa: CAYSEGVPYGYTF

j_gene: TRBJ1-1
v_gene: TRBV28
CDR3aa: CASSWDSRGAEAFF

j_gene: TRBJ1-2
v_gene: TRBV6-5
CDR3aa: CASSYVTGGYGYTF

j_gene: TRBJ2-1
v_gene: TRBV11-3
CDR3aa: CASSLRAPSNEQFF

j_gene: TRBJ2-7
v_gene: TRBV6-4
CDR3aa: CASKKHRGYEQYF

j_gene: TRBJ2-3
v_gene: TRBV11-3
CDR3aa: CASSLGGGTDTQYF

j_gene: TRBJ1-4
v_gene: TRBV25-1
CDR3aa: CASSGGGVTANEKLFF

j_gene: TRBJ1-1
v_gene: TRBV28
CDR3aa: CASSDRGNMAFF

j_gene: TRBJ2-5
v_gene: TRBV7-9
CDR3aa: CASSLVRGARETQYF

j_gene: TRBJ1-2
v_gene: TRBV5-6
CDR3aa: CASSLDREYGYTF

j_gene: TRBJ1-2
v_gene: TRBV29-1
CDR3aa: CSVVGVYGYTF

j_gene: TRBJ2-3
v_gene: TRBV4-1
CDR3aa: CASSHDSGGVDTQYF

j_gene: TRBJ2-7
v_gene: TRBV28
CDR3aa: CASSPLAGGSVLSSYEQYF

j_gene: TRBJ2-6
v_gene: TRBV4-3
CDR3aa: CASSQGGRGLPGANVLTF

j_gene: TRBJ1-3
v_gene: TRBV28
CDR3aa: CASSVTGGSGNTIYF

j_gene: TRBJ1-1
v_gene: TRBV5-1
CDR3aa: CASSLGTAMNTEAFF

j_gene: TRBJ2-3
v_gene: TRBV11-2
CDR3aa: CASSRESTDTQYF

j_gene: TRBJ2-3
v_gene: TRBV6-5
CDR3aa: CASRTGDTDTQYF

j_gene: TRBJ2-1
v_gene: TRBV5-4
CDR3aa: CASSLAYGAPNEFF

j_gene: TRBJ1-1
v_gene: TRBV21-1
CDR3aa: CASSPFDRPGEAFF

j_gene: TRBJ1-3
v_gene: TRBV2
CDR3aa: CASSLTSTARRSGNTIYF

j_gene: TRBJ1-1
v_gene: TRBV6-1
CDR3aa: CASRRALFESTEAFF

j_gene: TRBJ2-1
v_gene: TRBV7-9
CDR3aa: CASSLDRNEQFF

j_gene: TRBJ2-3
v_gene: TRBV24-1
CDR3aa: CATSSSPGLGPDTQYF

j_gene: TRBJ1-1
v_gene: TRBV5-1
CDR3aa: CASGLAGGSRHTEAFF

j_gene: TRBJ1-5
v_gene: TRBV6-4
CDR3aa: CASSDPSYRGNQPQHF

j_gene: TRBJ2-1
v_gene: TRBV19
CDR3aa: CASSIGLTIFNEQFF

j_gene: TRBJ2-5
v_gene: TRBV4-3
CDR3aa: CASSPSASRDLGETQYF